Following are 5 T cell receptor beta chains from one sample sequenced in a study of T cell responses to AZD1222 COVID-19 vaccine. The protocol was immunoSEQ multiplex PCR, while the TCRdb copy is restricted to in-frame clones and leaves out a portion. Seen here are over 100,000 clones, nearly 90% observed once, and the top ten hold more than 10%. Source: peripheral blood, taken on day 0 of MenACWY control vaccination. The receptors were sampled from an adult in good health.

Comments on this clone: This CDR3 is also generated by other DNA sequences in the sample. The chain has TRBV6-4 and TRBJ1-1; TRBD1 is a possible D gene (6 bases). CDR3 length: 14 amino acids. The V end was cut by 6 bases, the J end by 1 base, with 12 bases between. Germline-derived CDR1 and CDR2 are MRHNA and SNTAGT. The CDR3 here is CASSPSQGNTEAFF. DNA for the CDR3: TGTGCCAGCAGCCCCTCACAGGGGAACACTGAAGCTTTCTTT.

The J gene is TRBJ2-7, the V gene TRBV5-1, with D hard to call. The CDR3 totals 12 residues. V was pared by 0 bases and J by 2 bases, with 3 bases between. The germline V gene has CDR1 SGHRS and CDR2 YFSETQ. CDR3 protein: CASSLVAYEQYF. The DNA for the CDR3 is TGCGCCAGCAGCTTGGTTGCCTACGAGCAGTACTTC. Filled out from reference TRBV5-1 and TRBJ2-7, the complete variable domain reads KAGVTQTPRYLIKTRGQQVTLSCSPISGHRSVSWYQQTPGQGLQFLFEYFSETQRNKGNFPGRFSGRQFSNSRSEMNVSTLELGDSALYLCASSLVAYEQYFGPGTRLTVT.

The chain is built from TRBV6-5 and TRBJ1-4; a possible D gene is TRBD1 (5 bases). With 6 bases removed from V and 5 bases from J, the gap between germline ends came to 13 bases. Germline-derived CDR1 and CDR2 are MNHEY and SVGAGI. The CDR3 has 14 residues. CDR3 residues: CASRRDGGNEKLFF. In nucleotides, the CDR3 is TGTGCCAGCAGGCGGGACGGAGGGAATGAAAAACTGTTTTTT.

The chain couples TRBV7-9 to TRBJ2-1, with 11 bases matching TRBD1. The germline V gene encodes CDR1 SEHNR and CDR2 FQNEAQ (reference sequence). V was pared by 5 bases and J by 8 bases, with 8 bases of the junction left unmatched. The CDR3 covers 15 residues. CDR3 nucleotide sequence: TGTGCCAGCAGCCCGGACAGGGGGCCCGGTGATGAGCAGTTCTTC. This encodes CASSPDRGPGDEQFF.

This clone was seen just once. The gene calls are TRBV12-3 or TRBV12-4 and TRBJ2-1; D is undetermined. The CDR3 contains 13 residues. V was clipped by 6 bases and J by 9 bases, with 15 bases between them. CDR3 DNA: TGTGCCAGCAGACCCGGCGGCCCAGGTGAGCAGTTCTTC. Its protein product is CASRPGGPGEQFF.